A single sample gave rise to the 9 T cell receptor beta chains below, sequenced in a study of metastatic and nonmetastatic thyroid tumors. No treatment of any kind had been given to any patient before thyroid surgery. TCRdb re-processed the PCR reads through MiXCR. The profile shows more than 40,000 clones, 25% to 35% of them singletons. Sequencing was done on a sample of blood. Receptors originate from a male donor with papillary thyroid cancer or a benign thyroid nodule (not recorded which). Some clones in this sample may be carry-over from other donors' samples.

This clone has a count of ten or more. The CDR3 loop is CASSLTGLAGEQYF. Here the CDR3 DNA reads TGTGCCAGCAGTTTAACAGGGTTGGCCGGCGAGCAGTACTTC. The chain is built from TRBV28 and TRBJ2-7; possibly TRBD1 for D (6 bases). Trimming shortened V by 2 bases and J by 6 bases, and 14 bases separated the two germline ends. The CDR3 spans 14 residues. Germline V gives CDR1 MDHEN, CDR2 SYDVKM.

CDR3 protein: CSAIRTSGRGDEQFF. In DNA, the CDR3 is TGCAGTGCTATCAGAACTAGCGGGAGAGGTGATGAGCAGTTCTTC. The chain joins TRBV20-1 to TRBJ2-1, with 11 bases matching TRBD2. CDR1 DFQATT and CDR2 SNEGSKA come from the germline V gene (reference sequence). This CDR3 has 15 residues. V lost 4 bases and J lost 8; bases outside the gene matches: 10.

Comment on this clone: The germline gene is not matched at one end of the junction; a read error may be the cause. CDR3 protein: CASSLASGSSYNDQFF. CDR3 sequence (DNA): TGTGCCAGCAGCTTGGCTAGCGGTAGCTCCTACAATGATCAGTTCTTC. V gene TRBV5-4 combines with J gene TRBJ2-1, with 7 bases that match TRBD2. Germline V gene sequence: CDR1 SGHNT, CDR2 YYREEE (reference sequence). The CDR3 extends over 16 amino acids.

In this sample, this clone turned up a few times. The chain employs TRBV6-1 and TRBJ1-1; D unresolved. CDR1 is MNHNS, CDR2 SASEGT, per germline. The CDR3 spans 12 residues. V dropped 7 bases and J dropped 6 bases, with 12 bases sitting between them. CDR3 sequence (DNA): TGTGCCAGCAACCAAAATATCCCTGAAGCTTTCTTT. Encoded protein: CASNQNIPEAFF.

This clone was seen at least ten times. The chain employs TRBV12-3 or TRBV12-4 and TRBJ2-1; the D is unclear. The CDR3 contains 11 residues. Between the trimmed V and J ends, which lost 6 bases and 7 bases, there was a span of 7 bases. DNA for the CDR3: TGTGCCAGCAGCGTAAGAAATGAGCAGTTCTTC. Protein: CASSVRNEQFF.

In its sample, this clone was seen many times. The genes are TRBV20-1 and TRBJ1-5; 7 nucleotides align to TRBD1. The junction had 4 bases not matched to a gene; V was cut back by 3 bases and J by 5 bases. The length of the CDR3 is 13 residues. Germline lookup yields CDR1 DFQATT and CDR2 SNEGSKA (reference sequence). The CDR3 DNA follows: TGCAGTGCTAGTGGACAGGAGGATCAGCCCCAGCATTTT. This translates into CSASGQEDQPQHF.

Comments on this clone: The junction departs from the called germline gene at one end, perhaps through a read error. The rearrangement joins TRBV9 to TRBJ2-6; D is perhaps TRBD1 or TRBD2 (6 bases each). The CDR3 loop spans 15 amino acids. Germline V gene lookup returns CDR1 SGDLS and CDR2 YYNGEE. The CDR3 DNA reads TGTGCCAGCAGCCCCGGGGGCTCTGGGTCCAACGTCCTGACTTTC. As protein: CASSPGGSGSNVLTF. Full variable domain (missing parts from reference TRBV9 and TRBJ2-6): DSGVTQTPKHLITATGQRVTLRCSPRSGDLSVYWYQQSLDQGLQFLIQYYNGEERAKGNILERFSAQQFPDLHSELNLSSLELGDSALYFCASSPGGSGSNVLTFGAGSRLTVL.

Worth noting for this clone: Relative to the germline gene, one junction end is altered; a read error may explain this. The chain has TRBV25-1 and TRBJ2-5; D remains ambiguous. The CDR3 runs to 10 residues. Per the germline V gene, CDR1 is MGHDK and CDR2 is SYGVNS. The CDR3 DNA follows: TGCCGGTCTTACCAAGAGACCCAGTACTTC. This translates into CRSYQETQYF.

This clone came up once. The junction differs from germline at one of its ends, possibly a read error. The rearrangement uses TRBV5-1 and TRBJ1-2; maybe TRBD1 (5 bases). The CDR3 loop spans 16 amino acids. Germline V gene data show CDR1 as SGHRS and CDR2 as YFSETQ. The CDR3 here is CASIGTDTRFNDGYTF. DNA for the CDR3: TGCGCCAGCATCGGGACGGACACCAGGTTTAACGATGGCTACACCTTC.